The 22 T cell receptor beta chains listed next were all sequenced from one sample in a study of CXCR3-negative and CXCR3-positive naive CD8 T cells. Study results and caveats: More hydrophobic TRB CDR3s occurred in CXCR3-positive than in CXCR3-negative naive cells.

Through 5' RACE with UMI labels, the TRB cDNA libraries were prepared. TCRdb re-called the 5' RACE reads and catalogs CDR3 proteins one per entry, DNA excluded. The clone table shows more than 80,000 distinct CDR3 sequences, with the ten largest holding 0.75% to 0.95%. No antigen has been identified for these receptors. Sequencing was done on a sample of naive CXCR3+ CD8+ T cells from blood. The subset denotes: CD45RO-CCR7+CD27+CD95- naive CD8+ T cells expressing CXCR3 (TNR3+). These receptors were collected from a human donor in good health. Some clones in this sample may be carry-over from other donors' samples.

The chain carries TRBV28 and TRBJ2-5. Per germline, CDR1 MDHEN and CDR2 SYDVKM. The CDR3 covers 12 residues. The CDR3: CASNTLQETQYF.

The CDR3 here is CASSKAQDRGFSYGYTF. The chain is built from TRBV21-1 and TRBJ1-2; with no DNA, the TCRdb D assignment of TRBD1 cannot be verified. TRBV21-1 corresponds to a pseudogene. CDR3 length: 17 residues.

The chain joins TRBV6-1 to TRBJ2-1; checking the TCRdb D call of TRBD2 is not possible without DNA. This CDR3 spans 17 amino acids. Germline assignment: CDR1 MNHNS and CDR2 SASEGT. The CDR3 loop is CASSEGLGDYKFVLQFF.

The rearrangement links TRBV9 to TRBJ2-1; TCRdb's D call of TRBD2 is untestable without DNA. CDR3 length: 16 amino acids. The germline V gene encodes CDR1 SGDLS and CDR2 YYNGEE. CDR3 region: CASSALERADVDEQFF.

The chain combines TRBV4-1 with TRBJ2-2; checking the TCRdb D call of TRBD1 is not possible without DNA. The germline V gene has CDR1 MGHRA and CDR2 YSYEKL. The CDR3 sequence is 14 residues long. The CDR3 loop reads CASSHQGAAGELFF.

The CDR3 reads CAREDPGRNTEAFF. The chain uses TRBV7-9 and TRBJ1-1. The CDR3 has 14 residues. The V gene's germline CDR1 is SEHNR and CDR2 FQNEAQ (reference sequence).

The chain recombines TRBV24-1 with TRBJ2-2; the TCRdb D gene call, TRBD1, has no DNA to confirm it. The CDR3 extends over 18 amino acids. Looked up from germline, CDR1 is KGHDR and CDR2 is SFDVKD. Here the CDR3 reads CATSDLKTGQGNTGELFF.

The chain joins TRBV7-6 to TRBJ2-2; TCRdb's assignment of TRBD2 cannot be checked, as there is no DNA. This CDR3 region has 18 residues. Germline V gene lookup returns CDR1 SGHVS and CDR2 FNYEAQ. The CDR3 sequence is CASSSGLAGTTNTGELFF.

The rearrangement uses TRBV29-1 and TRBJ2-3; TCRdb reports TRBD1, a call that lacks DNA to check it against. In germline, CDR1 is SQVTM, CDR2 ANQGSEA. The CDR3 extends over 14 amino acids. The CDR3 loop reads CSVVGAGYTDTQYF.

The chain's CDR3 is CASSAEGLAGSSYNEQFF. The rearrangement joins TRBV4-3 to TRBJ2-1; TCRdb lists TRBD1, though no DNA is available to test this call. Germline values: CDR1 LGHNA, CDR2 YSLEER. The CDR3 is 18 residues long.

The chain uses TRBV29-1 and TRBJ2-2. This CDR3 has 12 residues. Germline values: CDR1 SQVTM, CDR2 ANQGSEA. The CDR3 here is CSVVLGTGELFF.

The V call is TRBV7-9, the J call TRBJ1-2; absent DNA, TCRdb's TRBD1 call cannot be checked. Per the germline V gene, CDR1 is SEHNR and CDR2 is FQNEAQ (reference sequence). This CDR3 spans 14 amino acids. The CDR3 spells CASSPDIRNYGYTF.

This chain connects TRBV10-3 to TRBJ2-7. CDR1 is ENHRY and CDR2 is SYGVKD in the germline V gene. CDR3 length equals 13 residues. The CDR3 sequence: CAILAGSSYEQYF.

CDR3 sequence reads: CASSFGGELTEAFF. The chain is built from TRBV27 and TRBJ1-1. CDR3 length: 14 residues. CDR1 and CDR2 from the germline V gene are MNHEY and SMNVEV (reference sequence).

The V gene is TRBV25-1, the J gene TRBJ2-1. The CDR3 consists of 11 residues. Germline V lookup: CDR1 MGHDK, CDR2 SYGVNS. The CDR3 loop reads CASSRSEEQFF.

The chain has TRBV20-1 and TRBJ2-5; TCRdb gives TRBD1 as the D gene, but with no DNA this cannot be confirmed. The CDR3 consists of 14 residues. The germline CDR1 and CDR2 sequences are DFQATT and SNEGSKA (reference sequence). The CDR3 loop is CSARVGQQQETQYF.

The chain employs TRBV5-1 and TRBJ2-7; TCRdb selects TRBD1, and the lack of DNA leaves this call unchecked. The germline gives CDR1 SGHRS, CDR2 YFSETQ. The CDR3 sequence is 16 residues long. CDR3 loop: CASSFFLPEGTAEQYF. Supplemented by reference TRBV5-1 and TRBJ2-7, the full variable domain reads KAGVTQTPRYLIKTRGQQVTLSCSPISGHRSVSWYQQTPGQGLQFLFEYFSETQRNKGNFPGRFSGRQFSNSRSEMNVSTLELGDSALYLCASSFFLPEGTAEQYFGPGTRLTVT.

The rearrangement joins TRBV10-3 to TRBJ1-2; the TRBD1 assignment by TCRdb is unverifiable without DNA. Germline V gene lookup returns CDR1 ENHRY and CDR2 SYGVKD. The CDR3 loop spans 14 amino acids. The CDR3 reads CAISEAQGGDGYTF.

The CDR3 loop reads CASSFGVADENTGELFF. The V and J genes are TRBV7-9 and TRBJ2-2. Germline V gives CDR1 SEHNR, CDR2 FQNEAQ (reference sequence). There are 17 residues in the CDR3.

The chain uses TRBV4-1 and TRBJ1-1; TCRdb's assignment of TRBD1 cannot be checked, as there is no DNA. Germline V gene lookup returns CDR1 MGHRA and CDR2 YSYEKL. CDR3 length: 14 amino acids. CDR3 residues: CASSPNPGHTEAFF.

The CDR3 reads CSAREPGQGWNTEAFF. V usage is TRBV20-1 and J usage is TRBJ1-1; TCRdb selects TRBD1, and the lack of DNA leaves this call unchecked. There are 16 residues in the CDR3. Per germline, CDR1 DFQATT and CDR2 SNEGSKA (reference sequence).

The rearrangement links TRBV12-3 or TRBV12-4 to TRBJ2-7; the TRBD1 assignment by TCRdb is unverifiable without DNA. The CDR3 runs to 13 residues. The CDR3 sequence: CATRTGNSYEQYF.